The present T cell receptor beta chain was sequenced within a study of metastatic and nonmetastatic thyroid tumors. Using MiXCR, TCRdb re-called clones from the PCR reads. The repertoire holds over 30,000 clones, with over 14% as singletons. Treatment of any kind had been given to no patient before thyroid surgery. This clone was counted many times. This TCR derives from a male donor with papillary thyroid cancer or a benign thyroid nodule (not recorded which). Some clones in this sample may be carry-over from other donors' samples. Sequenced material: blood.

As DNA, the CDR3 is TGCAGTGCTAGACGGGAGTACTCCTACAATGAGCAGTTCTTC. Translating gives CSARREYSYNEQFF. This chain connects TRBV20-1 to TRBJ2-1, with a weak D call TRBD2 (6 bases). V lost 2 bases and J 0 bases, leaving 8 bases between the germline ends. Germline V gene sequence: CDR1 DFQATT, CDR2 SNEGSKA (reference sequence). CDR3 size: 14 residues.